This TCR beta chain derives from a study of T cell repertoires in cytomegalovirus infection. Across the whole study: HLA-B-restricted CMV epitopes that are well studied were used alongside recently identified HLA-C-restricted ones. Signatures in public TCR beta sequences pointed to both CMV infection and matching HLA type. Study observations and caveats: Pooled public TCR beta family frequency picked out CMV carriers with the relevant HLA. CMV-specific TCR beta clonotypes restricted by HLA-C dominated the ex vivo response.

TCRdb used MiXCR to reprocess the reads, holding one entry per CDR3 protein. The sample gives hundreds of thousands of distinct CDR3 sequences, 30% to 40% of which show up once; roughly 13% is in the top ten. Regarding this clonotype: No antigen is known for it.

Germline loops: CDR1 SEHNR, CDR2 FQNEAQ (reference sequence). J gave up 1 base and V 7 bases, and 9 bases lay outside the gene matches. The CDR3 is 16 residues long. The receptor was isolated from a human donor in good health (CMV status not recorded). Some clones in this sample may be carry-over from other donors' samples. The V call is TRBV7-9, the J call TRBJ1-2; 10 nucleotides agree with TRBD1. This specimen was cultured CD8+ T cells from PBMCs, taken from culture after CMV antigen stimulation. DNA of the CDR3: TGTGCCAGCACCACTACCGGGACAGGGGTTAACTATGGCTACACCTTC. This codes for CASTTTGTGVNYGYTF.